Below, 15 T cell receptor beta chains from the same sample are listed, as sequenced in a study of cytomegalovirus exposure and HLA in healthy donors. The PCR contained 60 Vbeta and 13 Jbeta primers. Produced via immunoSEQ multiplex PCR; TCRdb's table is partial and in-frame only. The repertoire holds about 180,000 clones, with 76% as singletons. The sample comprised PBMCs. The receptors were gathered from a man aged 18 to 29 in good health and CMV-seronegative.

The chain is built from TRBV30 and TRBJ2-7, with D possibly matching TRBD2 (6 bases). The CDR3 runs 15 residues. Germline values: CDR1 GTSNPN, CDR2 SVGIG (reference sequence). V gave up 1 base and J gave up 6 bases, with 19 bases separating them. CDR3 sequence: CAWSGLGRLGGEQYF. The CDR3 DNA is TGTGCCTGGAGTGGCCTAGGCCGACTAGGCGGCGAGCAGTACTTC.

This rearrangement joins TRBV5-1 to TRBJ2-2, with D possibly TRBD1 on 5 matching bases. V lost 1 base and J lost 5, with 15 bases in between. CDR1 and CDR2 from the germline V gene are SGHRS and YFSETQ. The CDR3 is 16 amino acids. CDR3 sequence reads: CASSLIRQGRTGELFF. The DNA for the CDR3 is TGCGCCAGCAGCTTGATCAGGCAGGGTCGGACCGGGGAGCTGTTTTTT.

The CDR3 bases are TGTGCCAGCAGCGTAGCGGTTATGTCGGGAAACACCATATATTTT. Translation: CASSVAVMSGNTIYF. The V gene is TRBV9, the J gene TRBJ1-3; D not resolved. The V gene's germline CDR1 is SGDLS and CDR2 YYNGEE. The CDR3 consists of 15 residues. With 0 bases removed from V and 4 bases from J, the gap between germline ends came to 11 bases.

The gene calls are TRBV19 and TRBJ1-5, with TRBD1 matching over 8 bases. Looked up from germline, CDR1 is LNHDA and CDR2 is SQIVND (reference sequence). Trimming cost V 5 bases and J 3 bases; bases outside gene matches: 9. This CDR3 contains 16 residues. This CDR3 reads CASSSTRQGNNQPQHF. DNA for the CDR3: TGTGCCAGTAGTTCAACCCGACAGGGGAACAATCAGCCCCAGCATTTT.

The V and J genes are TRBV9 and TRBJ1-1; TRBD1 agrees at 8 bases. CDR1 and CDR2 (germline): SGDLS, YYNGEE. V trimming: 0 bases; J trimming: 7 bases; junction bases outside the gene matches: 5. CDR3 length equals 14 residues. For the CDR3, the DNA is TGTGCCAGCAGCGTAGACGGGACAGGATATGAAGCTTTCTTT. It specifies CASSVDGTGYEAFF.

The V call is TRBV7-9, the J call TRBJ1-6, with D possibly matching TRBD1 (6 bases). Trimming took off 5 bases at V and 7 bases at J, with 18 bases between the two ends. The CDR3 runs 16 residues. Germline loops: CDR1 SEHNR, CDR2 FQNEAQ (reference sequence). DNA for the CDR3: TGTGCCAGCAGCCCGCCGGGGAAGGGGGGGAATTCACCCCTCCACTTT. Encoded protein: CASSPPGKGGNSPLHF.

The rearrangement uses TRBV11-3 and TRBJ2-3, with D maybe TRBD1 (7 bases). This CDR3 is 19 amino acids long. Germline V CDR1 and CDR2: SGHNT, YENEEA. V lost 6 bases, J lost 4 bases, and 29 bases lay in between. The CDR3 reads CASSYVLSDGSRGADTQYF. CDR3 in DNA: TGTGCCAGCAGTTACGTTCTATCGGACGGTAGCAGGGGGGCAGATACGCAGTATTTT.

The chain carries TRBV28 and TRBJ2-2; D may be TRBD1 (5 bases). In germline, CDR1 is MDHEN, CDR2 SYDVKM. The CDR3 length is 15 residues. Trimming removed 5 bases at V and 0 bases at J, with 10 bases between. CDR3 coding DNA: TGTGCCAGCAGTGGTGGCAGGGCGAACACCGGGGAGCTGTTTTTT. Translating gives CASSGGRANTGELFF.

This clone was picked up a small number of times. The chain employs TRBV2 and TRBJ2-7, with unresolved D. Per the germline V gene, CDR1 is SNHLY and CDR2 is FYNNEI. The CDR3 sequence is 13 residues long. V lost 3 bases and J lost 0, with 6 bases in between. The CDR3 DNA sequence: TGTGCCAGCAGTGACTCACTCTCCTACGAGCAGTACTTC. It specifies CASSDSLSYEQYF.

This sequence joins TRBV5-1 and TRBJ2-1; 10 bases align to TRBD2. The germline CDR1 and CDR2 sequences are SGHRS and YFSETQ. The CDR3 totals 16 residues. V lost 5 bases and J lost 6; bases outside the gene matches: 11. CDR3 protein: CASSFLPSGRSNEQFF. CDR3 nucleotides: TGCGCCAGCAGTTTCCTCCCTAGCGGGAGAAGCAATGAGCAGTTCTTC.

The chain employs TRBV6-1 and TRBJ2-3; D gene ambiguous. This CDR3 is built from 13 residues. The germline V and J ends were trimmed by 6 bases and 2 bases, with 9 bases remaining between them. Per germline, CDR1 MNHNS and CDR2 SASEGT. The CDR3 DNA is TGTGCCAGCAGAAGCCTCAACACAGATACGCAGTATTTT. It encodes CASRSLNTDTQYF.

CDR3 region: CASSLNGGDTEAFF. The CDR3 region has the DNA TGCGCCAGCAGCTTAAACGGGGGGGACACTGAAGCTTTCTTT. The V call is TRBV5-1, the J call TRBJ1-1, with D perhaps TRBD1 (5 bases). CDR3 size: 14 residues. V lost 2 bases to trimming and J lost 3 bases, with 11 bases between them. The germline gives CDR1 SGHRS, CDR2 YFSETQ.

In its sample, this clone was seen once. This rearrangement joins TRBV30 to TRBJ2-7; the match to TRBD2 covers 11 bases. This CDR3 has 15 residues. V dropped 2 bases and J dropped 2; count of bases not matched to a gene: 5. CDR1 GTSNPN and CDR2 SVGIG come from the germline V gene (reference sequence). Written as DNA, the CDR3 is TGTGCCTGGAGTCCTCGACTAGCGGGGCCCTACGAGCAGTACTTC. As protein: CAWSPRLAGPYEQYF.

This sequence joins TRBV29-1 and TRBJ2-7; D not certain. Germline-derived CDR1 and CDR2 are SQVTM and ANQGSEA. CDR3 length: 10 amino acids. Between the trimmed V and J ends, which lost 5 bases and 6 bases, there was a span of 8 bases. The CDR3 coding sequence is TGCAGCGTTCGGCGGTCCGAGCAGTACTTC. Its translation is CSVRRSEQYF.

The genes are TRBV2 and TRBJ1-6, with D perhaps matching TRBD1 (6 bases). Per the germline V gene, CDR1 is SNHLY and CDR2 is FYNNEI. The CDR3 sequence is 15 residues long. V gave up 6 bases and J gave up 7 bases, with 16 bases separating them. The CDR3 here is CASRPQGLANSPLHF. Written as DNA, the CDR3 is TGTGCCAGCAGGCCCCAGGGGCTGGCGAATTCACCCCTCCACTTT.